This note documents a single T cell receptor beta chain sequence. Its antigen is currently unknown. The data stem from a study of T cell responses to AZD1222 COVID-19 vaccine. The data were produced by immunoSEQ multiplex PCR, yet TCRdb's version contains in-frame clones alone and is incomplete. Here the sample spans under 200,000 clones, around 92% being singletons. It was second doses at about 4 or about 12 weeks that were pooled. Study observations and caveats: With two AZD1222 doses given, Spike-specific TCR breadth and depth both rose.

This CDR3 is built from 16 residues. V shed 4 bases, J shed 1 base, and the junction held 8 bases outside the gene matches. The germline V gene encodes CDR1 LNHDA and CDR2 SQIVND (reference sequence). The material sequenced was peripheral blood, taken 28 days after the second AZD1222 dose. The clonotype originates from an adult who received the AZD1222 COVID-19 vaccine. J is TRBJ2-7 and V is TRBV19, with TRBD1 matching over 9 bases. DNA for the CDR3: TGTGCCAGTAGTACTGGACAGGGGATGTATTCCTACGAGCAGTACTTC. Residues: CASSTGQGMYSYEQYF.